The entry below describes one T cell receptor (beta chain). Its antigen specificity is not known. Base qualities are not at hand, and no much larger clone is one base apart. This entry is derived from a study of blood T cell repertoires in COVID-19 (dated by TCRdb to about 2020). Notes on the research overall: The collaborator samples originated in the United States, Italy and Spain and spanned the acute and convalescent phases of COVID-19. The material from the prospective study consisted of cDNA or gDNA derived from T cells, B-cell-depleted T cells, or PBMCs. The dataset comprised deeply sampled blood TCRbeta repertoires from subjects exposed to, actively infected with, or recovered from COVID-19. The repertoires were made available in a free public database intended to serve as a resource for research on the immune response to SARS-CoV-2. The samples were drawn from two sources: the first 160 participants of the ongoing ImmuneRACE study, and 1,254 subjects contributed by 6 global collaborators. Nearly every sample came with metadata listing a de-identified subject ID, COVID-19 status, age in years and sex. Where available, HLA class I and class II types were taken from metadata supplied by the sample provider and were not determined by assay-based typing. General study outcomes and caveats: How much clinical and demographic metadata was included differed by source and by participant, and the metadata was provided uncurated.

TCRbeta CDR3 regions were amplified from genomic DNA using the immunoSEQ Assay, a bias-controlled multiplex PCR. On the study's bioinformatics: Nucleated cell counts per sample were estimated from amplification of reference gene primers within the assay. Sequence reads were collapsed and filtered to measure the absolute abundance of every unique TCRbeta CDR3 rearrangement. Productive Simpson clonality was computed per sample as the square root of Simpson's diversity index over productive rearrangements. Not all clones reach the TCRdb copy of this immuneACCESS table, which keeps in-frame sequences only. Checked studies attribute under half of the gap to unresolved V genes and leave the rest unexplained. The DNA was the basis for D and trimming; V, J and clone size are from that table. Within this sample are approximately 150,000 clones, with roughly 84% of them counted one time only. The top ten hold 1.4% to 1.5% of the sample.

V lost 4 bases and J lost 4 bases, and the count of bases not matched to a germline gene is 5. The CDR3 spans 14 residues, from the cysteine through the phenylalanine. Only the CDR3 DNA is retained, 42 bases long and in frame from the first base. The germline V gene yields KGHDR for CDR1 and SFDVKD for CDR2. Whole blood was collected in K2EDTA tubes by collaborating institutions according to the institutions' own protocols. For TCRbeta analysis, collaborator samples were shipped as frozen whole blood, as isolated PBMCs, or as DNA extracted from either sample type. The clonotype originates from a man aged 60 to 75 with acute or convalescent COVID-19. Sequenced sample: peripheral blood. Here the chain combines TRBV24-1 and TRBJ2-5; a stretch of 7 junction bases matches TRBD1. The encoded CDR3 is CATSDRGKGETQYF. DNA sequence: TGTGCCACCAGTGACAGGGGGAAAGGAGAGACCCAGTACTTC.